Below are 16 T cell receptor beta chains sequenced from a single sample in a study of blood T cell repertoires in COVID-19. TCRdb's table, derived via immunoSEQ multiplex PCR, lists solely in-frame clones and lacks some. The sample has tens of thousands of clones; around 80% are singletons. Input material: peripheral blood. These receptors were collected from a man in his 60s with acute or convalescent COVID-19.

The V and J genes are TRBV5-1 and TRBJ2-5; 7 bases line up with TRBD1. Trimming took 1 base from V and 2 from J; bases not matched to a gene: 5. Germline V gene lookup returns CDR1 SGHRS and CDR2 YFSETQ. This CDR3 is built from 15 residues. CDR3 region: CASSLYGQEQETQYF. DNA of the CDR3: TGCGCCAGCAGCTTGTACGGACAGGAACAAGAGACCCAGTACTTC.

This clone has a count of ten or more. This chain uses TRBV6-5 with TRBJ2-3, with TRBD2 matching over 7 bases. The CDR3 runs 14 residues. In germline, CDR1 is MNHEY, CDR2 SVGAGI. The J segment lost 5 bases and the V segment lost 4 bases, leaving 6 bases of the junction unmatched. CDR3 bases: TGTGCCAGCAGTTCTCGACTAGCAGGAGATACGCAGTATTTT. It translates to CASSSRLAGDTQYF.

The J gene is TRBJ1-2, the V gene TRBV7-2; 7 nucleotides agree with TRBD1. Per the germline V gene, CDR1 is SGHTA and CDR2 is FQGNSA. The CDR3 is 13 amino acids. The V and J ends lost 1 base and 8 bases, in that order; junction bases with no gene match: 4. The CDR3: CASSLGTGRGYTF. The CDR3 nucleotides are TGTGCCAGCAGCTTAGGGACAGGTCGGGGCTACACCTTC.

The chain joins TRBV30 to TRBJ1-1, with 8 bases matching TRBD1. This CDR3 is 11 amino acids long. Germline V lookup: CDR1 GTSNPN, CDR2 SVGIG (reference sequence). V gave up 6 bases and J gave up 6 bases; unmatched junction bases: 3. The CDR3 region is CACTRGPEAFF. The CDR3, as DNA: TGTGCCTGCACCAGGGGGCCTGAAGCTTTCTTT.

The chain recombines TRBV5-1 with TRBJ2-5; D not resolved. Germline loops: CDR1 SGHRS, CDR2 YFSETQ. The CDR3 loop spans 14 amino acids. V gave up 1 base and J gave up 4 bases, with 11 bases separating them. The CDR3 reads CASSLSVVPETQYF. The CDR3 DNA is TGCGCCAGCAGCTTGTCGGTAGTACCAGAGACCCAGTACTTC.

This clone was picked up one time. The genes are TRBV11-2 and TRBJ2-7; unclear D gene. The CDR3 runs to 11 residues. CDR1 and CDR2 (germline): SGHAT, FQNNGV. Trimming shortened V by 5 bases and J by 3 bases, and 5 bases separated the two germline ends. In DNA form, the CDR3 reads TGTGCCAGCAGCCTCTACTACGAGCAGTACTTC. This sequence encodes CASSLYYEQYF.

The chain recombines TRBV20-1 with TRBJ2-3; 8 bases are a match to TRBD2. J gave up 7 bases and V 6 bases, and 3 bases lay outside the gene matches. This CDR3 has 11 residues. Per germline, CDR1 DFQATT and CDR2 SNEGSKA (reference sequence). The CDR3 region is CSAKRENTQYF. CDR3 DNA: TGCAGTGCCAAGCGGGAGAATACGCAGTATTTT.

The chain recombines TRBV15 with TRBJ2-3, with 12 bases matching TRBD2. Germline CDR1 reads LNHNV; CDR2 reads YYDKDF (reference sequence). J lost 2 bases, V lost 3 bases, and 9 bases had no gene match. The CDR3 is 18 amino acids. The CDR3 loop reads CATSRRASGRAFTDTQYF. The CDR3 coding sequence is TGTGCCACCAGCAGGAGGGCTAGCGGGAGGGCTTTCACAGATACGCAGTATTTT.

The rearrangement joins TRBV7-2 to TRBJ1-2; D gene uncertain. With 0 bases removed from V and 6 bases from J, the gap between germline ends came to 11 bases. Germline lookup yields CDR1 SGHTA and CDR2 FQGNSA. CDR3 length equals 14 residues. In DNA, the CDR3 is TGTGCCAGCAGCTTAGCGGAGGCGTCAAATGGCTACACCTTC. This sequence encodes CASSLAEASNGYTF.

V is TRBV30 and J is TRBJ2-5, with TRBD2 as a possible D gene (6 bases). Germline CDR1 GTSNPN, CDR2 SVGIG (reference sequence). With 2 bases removed from V and 0 bases from J, the gap between germline ends came to 19 bases. This CDR3 has 17 amino acids. The CDR3 is CAWSQVAGTRYQETQYF. CDR3 sequence (DNA): TGTGCCTGGAGTCAGGTGGCGGGGACCCGGTACCAAGAGACCCAGTACTTC.

The rearrangement joins TRBV4-3 to TRBJ1-2, with D possibly being TRBD1 (5 bases). From germline, CDR1 is LGHNA and CDR2 YSLEER. This CDR3 has 15 residues. Deletions cut 0 bases from V and 3 bases from J, with 11 bases between. The DNA for the CDR3 is TGCGCCAGCAGCCAAGACGCCAGGGCGGACTATGGCTACACCTTC. Protein: CASSQDARADYGYTF.

On this clone itself: Other DNA sequences in the sample encode the same CDR3. CDR3 in DNA: TGTGCCAGCTCAGGGCAGGGTGACAATGAGCAGTTCTTC. Protein product: CASSGQGDNEQFF. The rearrangement joins TRBV18 to TRBJ2-1; D is perhaps TRBD1 (5 bases). The CDR3 has 13 residues. The germline V gene has CDR1 KGHSH and CDR2 LQKENI. V was pared by 5 bases and J by 5 bases, with 10 bases between.

This chain connects TRBV7-2 to TRBJ1-3; possibly TRBD1 for D (6 bases). The CDR3 contains 16 residues. The germline V and J ends were trimmed by 5 bases and 0 bases, with 14 bases remaining between them. Germline loops: CDR1 SGHTA, CDR2 FQGNSA. The CDR3 nucleotides read TGTGCCAGCAGCATTACCGGACAGAGCTCTGGAAACACCATATATTTT. Translated: CASSITGQSSGNTIYF.

The J gene is TRBJ1-2, the V gene TRBV10-3; D is perhaps TRBD1 (5 bases). The CDR3 covers 17 residues. V was shortened by 2 bases and J by 7 bases, with 23 bases between the two germline ends. Germline CDR1 is ENHRY and CDR2 is SYGVKD. The CDR3 nucleotides are TGTGCCATCAGTGAGGAAAGGGCAGGGAGGGCGATTGGTGGCTACACCTTC. Translation gives CAISEERAGRAIGGYTF.

In its sample, this clone was seen once. This chain uses TRBV2 with TRBJ1-1; D perhaps matches TRBD1 (6 bases). Trimming removed 2 bases at V and 7 bases at J, with 14 bases between. This CDR3 has 14 residues. Germline assignment: CDR1 SNHLY and CDR2 FYNNEI. The CDR3 DNA reads TGTGCCAGCAGTGAAACCACAGGGAAGGATGAAGCTTTCTTT. This translates into CASSETTGKDEAFF.

V gene TRBV19 combines with J gene TRBJ1-3, with D maybe TRBD1 (5 bases). The CDR3 runs 15 residues. CDR1 and CDR2 (germline): LNHDA, SQIVND (reference sequence). Trimming took off 7 bases at V and 4 bases at J, with 17 bases between the two ends. The DNA of the CDR3 is TGTGCCAGTACCCCCTCCCCTGCAGGGGGAAACACCATATATTTT. As protein: CASTPSPAGGNTIYF.